The 2 T cell receptor beta chains in this list originate from one sample, sequenced in a study of blood T cell repertoires in COVID-19. Sequencing was performed with immunoSEQ multiplex PCR; in TCRdb, only in-frame clones are kept and a portion is missing. The sample yields under 150,000 clones, roughly four fifths seen once. Material: peripheral blood. The receptors shown here come from a man aged 35 to 55 with active or convalescent COVID-19.

CDR3 DNA: TGTGCCAGCAGCAAGGGGGCGGGGGAGACCCAGTACTTC. It specifies CASSKGAGETQYF. The chain combines TRBV11-2 with TRBJ2-5; possibly TRBD1 for D (7 bases). V was clipped by 5 bases and J by 5 bases, with 12 bases between them. CDR1 and CDR2 (germline): SGHAT, FQNNGV. The CDR3 totals 13 residues.

The chain carries TRBV9 and TRBJ1-1; D gene ambiguous. V dropped 4 bases and J dropped 0 bases, with 10 bases sitting between them. This CDR3 contains 14 residues. In germline, CDR1 is SGDLS, CDR2 YYNGEE. CDR3 DNA sequence: TGTGCCAGCAGCCCTAAAATTATGAACACTGAAGCTTTCTTT. This translates into CASSPKIMNTEAFF.